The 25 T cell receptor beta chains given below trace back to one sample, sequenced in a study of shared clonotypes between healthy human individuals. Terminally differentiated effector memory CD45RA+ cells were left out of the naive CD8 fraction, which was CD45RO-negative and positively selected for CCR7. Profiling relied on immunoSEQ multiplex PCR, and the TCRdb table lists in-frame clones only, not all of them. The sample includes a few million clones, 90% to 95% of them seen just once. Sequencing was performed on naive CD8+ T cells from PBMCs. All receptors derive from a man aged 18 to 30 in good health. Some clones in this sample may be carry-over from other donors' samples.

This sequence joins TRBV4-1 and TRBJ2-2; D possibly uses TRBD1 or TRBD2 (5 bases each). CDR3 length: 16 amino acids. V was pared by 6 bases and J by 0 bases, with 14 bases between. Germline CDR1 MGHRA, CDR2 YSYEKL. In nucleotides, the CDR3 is TGCGCCAGCAGAGCGTTGGGGACCTCGAACACCGGGGAGCTGTTTTTT. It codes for CASRALGTSNTGELFF.

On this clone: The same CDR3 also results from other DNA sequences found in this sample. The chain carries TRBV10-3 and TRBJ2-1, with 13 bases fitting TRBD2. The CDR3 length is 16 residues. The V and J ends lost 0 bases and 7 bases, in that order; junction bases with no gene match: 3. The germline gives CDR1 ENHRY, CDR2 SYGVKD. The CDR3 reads CAISESTSGRLNEQFF. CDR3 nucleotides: TGTGCCATCAGTGAGTCGACTAGCGGGAGGTTGAATGAGCAGTTCTTC.

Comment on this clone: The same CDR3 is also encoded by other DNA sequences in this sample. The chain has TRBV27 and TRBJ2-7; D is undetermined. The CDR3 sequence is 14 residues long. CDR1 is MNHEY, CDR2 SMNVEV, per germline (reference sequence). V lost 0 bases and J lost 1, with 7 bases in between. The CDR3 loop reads CASSLSADSYEQYF. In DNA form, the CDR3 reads TGTGCCAGCAGTTTATCTGCGGATTCCTACGAGCAGTACTTC.

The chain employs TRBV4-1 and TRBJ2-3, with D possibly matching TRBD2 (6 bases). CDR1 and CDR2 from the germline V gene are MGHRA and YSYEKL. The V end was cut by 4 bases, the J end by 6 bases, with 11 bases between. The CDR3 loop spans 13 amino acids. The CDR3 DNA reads TGCGCCAGCAGCCGGGGGGATGGGGATACGCAGTATTTT. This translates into CASSRGDGDTQYF.

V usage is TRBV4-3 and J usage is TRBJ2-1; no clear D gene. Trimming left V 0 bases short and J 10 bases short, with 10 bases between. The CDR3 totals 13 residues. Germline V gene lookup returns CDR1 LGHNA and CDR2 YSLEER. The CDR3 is CASSQDPEVEQFF. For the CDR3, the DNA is TGCGCCAGCAGCCAAGACCCCGAGGTCGAGCAGTTCTTC.

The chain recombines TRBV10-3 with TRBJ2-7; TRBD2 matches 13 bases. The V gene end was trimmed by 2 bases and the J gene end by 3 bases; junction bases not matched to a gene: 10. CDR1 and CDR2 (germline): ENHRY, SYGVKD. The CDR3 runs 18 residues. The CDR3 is CAISEGELGLAGDYEQYF. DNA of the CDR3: TGTGCCATCAGTGAGGGGGAATTAGGACTAGCGGGGGACTACGAGCAGTACTTC.

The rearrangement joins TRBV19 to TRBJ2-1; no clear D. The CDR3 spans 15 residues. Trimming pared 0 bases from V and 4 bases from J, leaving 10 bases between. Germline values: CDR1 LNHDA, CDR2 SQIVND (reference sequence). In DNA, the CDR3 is TGTGCCAGTAGTATAGATGCCGCTGGATACAATGAGCAGTTCTTC. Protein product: CASSIDAAGYNEQFF.

In nucleotides, the CDR3 is TGTGCCACCAGCAGAAGGCTAGCGGGGGGGTGGACCCAGTACTTC. As protein: CATSRRLAGGWTQYF. The rearrangement joins TRBV15 to TRBJ2-5; 12 nucleotides align to TRBD2. This CDR3 region has 15 residues. Per germline, CDR1 LNHNV and CDR2 YYDKDF (reference sequence). After removal of 2 bases from V and 7 bases from J, the junction contained 5 bases not matched to a gene.

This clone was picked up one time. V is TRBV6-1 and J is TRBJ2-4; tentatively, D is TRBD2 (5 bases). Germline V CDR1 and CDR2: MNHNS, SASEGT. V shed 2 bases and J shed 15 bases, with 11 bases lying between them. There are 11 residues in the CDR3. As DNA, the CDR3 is TGTGCCAGCAGTGAACTTCTAGCATGGTACTTC. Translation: CASSELLAWYF.

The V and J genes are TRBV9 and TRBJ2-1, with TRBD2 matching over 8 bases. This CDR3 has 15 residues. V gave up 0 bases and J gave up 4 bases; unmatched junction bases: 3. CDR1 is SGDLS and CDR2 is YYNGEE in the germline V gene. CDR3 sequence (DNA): TGTGCCAGCAGCGTAGGACTAGCGCCATACAATGAGCAGTTCTTC. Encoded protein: CASSVGLAPYNEQFF.

The CDR3 is CSVVIQGFYEQYF. CDR3 nucleotide sequence: TGCAGCGTTGTAATTCAGGGTTTCTACGAGCAGTACTTC. The rearrangement joins TRBV29-1 to TRBJ2-7; D is perhaps TRBD1 (5 bases). The germline gives CDR1 SQVTM, CDR2 ANQGSEA. This CDR3 region has 13 residues. The V end was cut by 4 bases, the J end by 3 bases, with 13 bases between.

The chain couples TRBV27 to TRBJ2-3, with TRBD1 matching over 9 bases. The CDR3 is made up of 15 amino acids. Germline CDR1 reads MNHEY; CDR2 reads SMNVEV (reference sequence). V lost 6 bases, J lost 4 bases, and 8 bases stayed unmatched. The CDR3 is CASRSRDRAPDTQYF. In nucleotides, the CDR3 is TGTGCCAGCAGGAGCCGGGACAGGGCCCCAGATACGCAGTATTTT.

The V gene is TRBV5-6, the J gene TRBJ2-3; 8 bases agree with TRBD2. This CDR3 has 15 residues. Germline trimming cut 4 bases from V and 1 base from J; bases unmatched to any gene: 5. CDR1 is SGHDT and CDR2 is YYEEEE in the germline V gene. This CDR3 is CASSPAGGGTDTQYF. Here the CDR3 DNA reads TGTGCCAGCAGCCCGGCGGGGGGCGGCACAGATACGCAGTATTTT.

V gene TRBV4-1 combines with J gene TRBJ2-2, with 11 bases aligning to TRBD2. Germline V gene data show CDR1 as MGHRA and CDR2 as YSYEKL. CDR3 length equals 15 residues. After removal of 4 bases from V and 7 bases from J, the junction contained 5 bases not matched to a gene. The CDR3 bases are TGCGCCAGCAGCCCCACTAGCGGGAGAGGCGGGGAGCTGTTTTTT. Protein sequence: CASSPTSGRGGELFF.

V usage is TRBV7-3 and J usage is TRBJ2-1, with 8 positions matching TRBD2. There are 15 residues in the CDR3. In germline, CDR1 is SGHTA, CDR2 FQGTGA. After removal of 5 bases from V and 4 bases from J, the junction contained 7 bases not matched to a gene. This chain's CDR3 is CASSPQSGGYNEQFF. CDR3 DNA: TGTGCCAGCAGCCCCCAAAGCGGGGGTTACAATGAGCAGTTCTTC.

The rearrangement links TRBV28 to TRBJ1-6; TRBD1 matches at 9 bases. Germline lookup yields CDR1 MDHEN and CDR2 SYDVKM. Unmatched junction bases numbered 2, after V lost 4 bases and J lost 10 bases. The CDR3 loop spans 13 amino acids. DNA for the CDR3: TGTGCCAGCAGTTGGGGACAGGGCTCACCCCTCCACTTT. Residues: CASSWGQGSPLHF.

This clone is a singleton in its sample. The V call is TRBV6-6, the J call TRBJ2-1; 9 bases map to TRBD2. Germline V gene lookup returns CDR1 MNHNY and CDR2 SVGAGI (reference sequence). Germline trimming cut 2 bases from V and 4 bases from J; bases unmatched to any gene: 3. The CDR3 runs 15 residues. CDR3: CASSYRLAEYNEQFF. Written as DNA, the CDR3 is TGTGCCAGCAGTTACCGACTAGCGGAATACAATGAGCAGTTCTTC.

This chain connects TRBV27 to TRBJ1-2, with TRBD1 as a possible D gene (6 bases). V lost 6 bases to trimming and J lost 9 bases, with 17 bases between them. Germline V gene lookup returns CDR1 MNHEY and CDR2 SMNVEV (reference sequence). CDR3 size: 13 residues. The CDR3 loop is CASSFDRLSSYTF. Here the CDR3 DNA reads TGTGCCAGCAGCTTCGACAGGCTCTCGAGCTACACCTTC.

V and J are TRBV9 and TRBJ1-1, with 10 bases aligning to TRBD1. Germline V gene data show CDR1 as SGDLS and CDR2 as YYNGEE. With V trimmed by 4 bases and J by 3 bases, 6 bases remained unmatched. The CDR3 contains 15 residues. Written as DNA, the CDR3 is TGTGCCAGCAGCCCGACAGGGGGCCGGGACACTGAAGCTTTCTTT. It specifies CASSPTGGRDTEAFF.

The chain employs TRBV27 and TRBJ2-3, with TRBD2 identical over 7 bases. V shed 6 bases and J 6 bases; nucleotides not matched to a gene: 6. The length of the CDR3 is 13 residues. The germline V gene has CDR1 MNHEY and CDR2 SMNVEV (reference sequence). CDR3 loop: CASRSRGGDTQYF. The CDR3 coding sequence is TGTGCCAGCAGATCCCGGGGAGGGGATACGCAGTATTTT.

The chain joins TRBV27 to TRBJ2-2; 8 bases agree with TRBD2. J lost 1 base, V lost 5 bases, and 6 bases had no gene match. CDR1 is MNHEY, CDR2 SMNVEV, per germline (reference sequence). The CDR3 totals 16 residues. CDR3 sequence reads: CASSGELAENTGELFF. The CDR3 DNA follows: TGTGCCAGCAGTGGGGAACTAGCGGAGAACACCGGGGAGCTGTTTTTT.

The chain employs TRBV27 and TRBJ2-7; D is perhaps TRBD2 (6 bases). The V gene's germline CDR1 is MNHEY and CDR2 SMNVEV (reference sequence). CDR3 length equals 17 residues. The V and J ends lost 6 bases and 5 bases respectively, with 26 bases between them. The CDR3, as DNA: TGTGCCAGCAGCAAACCGTGGCGGGACTCTTCGATCCACGAGCAGTACTTC. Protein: CASSKPWRDSSIHEQYF.

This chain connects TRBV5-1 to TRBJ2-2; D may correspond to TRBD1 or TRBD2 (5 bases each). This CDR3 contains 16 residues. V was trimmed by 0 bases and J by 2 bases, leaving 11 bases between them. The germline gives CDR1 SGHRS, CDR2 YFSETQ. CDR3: CASSLAGAYNTGELFF. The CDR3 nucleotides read TGCGCCAGCAGCTTGGCCGGGGCTTATAACACCGGGGAGCTGTTTTTT.

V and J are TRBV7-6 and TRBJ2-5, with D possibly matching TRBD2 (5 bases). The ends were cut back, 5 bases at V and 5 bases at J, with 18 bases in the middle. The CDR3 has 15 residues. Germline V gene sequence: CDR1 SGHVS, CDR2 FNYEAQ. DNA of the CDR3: TGTGCCAGCAGCCCTTCTTTCACTCGAGGGGAGACCCAGTACTTC. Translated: CASSPSFTRGETQYF.

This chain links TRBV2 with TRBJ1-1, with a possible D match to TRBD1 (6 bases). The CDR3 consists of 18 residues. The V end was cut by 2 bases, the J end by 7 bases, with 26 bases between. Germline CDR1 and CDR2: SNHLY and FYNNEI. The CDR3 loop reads CASSEYGVGRGVRREAFF. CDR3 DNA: TGTGCCAGCAGTGAATATGGGGTGGGCAGGGGCGTTCGACGTGAAGCTTTCTTT. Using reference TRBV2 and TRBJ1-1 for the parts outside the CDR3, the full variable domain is EPEVTQTPSHQVTQMGQEVILRCVPISNHLYFYWYRQILGQKVEFLVSFYNNEISEKSEIFDDQFSVERPDGSNFTLKIRSTKLEDSAMYFCASSEYGVGRGVRREAFFGQGTRLTVV.